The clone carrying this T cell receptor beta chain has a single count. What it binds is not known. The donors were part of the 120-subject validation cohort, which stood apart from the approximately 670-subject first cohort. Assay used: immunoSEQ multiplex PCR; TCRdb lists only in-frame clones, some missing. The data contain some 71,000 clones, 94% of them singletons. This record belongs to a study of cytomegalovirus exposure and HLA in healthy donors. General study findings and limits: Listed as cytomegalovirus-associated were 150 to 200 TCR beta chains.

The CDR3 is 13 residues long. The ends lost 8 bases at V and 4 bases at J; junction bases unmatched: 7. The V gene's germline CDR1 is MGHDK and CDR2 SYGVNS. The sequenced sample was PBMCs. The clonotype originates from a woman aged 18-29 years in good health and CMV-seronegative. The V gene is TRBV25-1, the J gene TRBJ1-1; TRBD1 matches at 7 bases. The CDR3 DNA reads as TGTGCCAGCGGCAGGGGGTATGGCACTGAAGCTTTCTTT. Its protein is CASGRGYGTEAFF.